The entry that follows covers one T cell receptor beta chain sequence. Its specificity is not known. CDR1 LGHNA and CDR2 YSLEER come from the germline V gene. The CDR3 extends over 17 amino acids. The source of the sample is a study of T cells expressing NK-cell markers. As for the study in general: TCR beta repertoires came from sorted CD3+CD56+NKG2C+, CD3+CD56+NKG2C- and CD3+CD56-NKG2C+ T cells. Study results and caveats: Of the CD8+ T cells in roughly 6 donors, roughly 1.0-7.5% belonged to dominant NKG2C+ clonotypes.

TCRdb reprocessed the 5' RACE reads, keeping one entry per CDR3 protein, no DNA. In total, the table holds about 260,000 distinct CDR3 sequences. Sequencing was done on a sample of blood T cells: a sorted CD56 or NKG2C T cell subset, CD4+ or CD8+ T cells, or bulk PBMC T cells (not recorded which). The sequence was collected from a woman between 18 and 75 years old in good health. V is TRBV4-3 and J is TRBJ2-3; TCRdb lists TRBD2, though no DNA is available to test this call. The CDR3 protein is CASSQEWSGVRADTQYF.